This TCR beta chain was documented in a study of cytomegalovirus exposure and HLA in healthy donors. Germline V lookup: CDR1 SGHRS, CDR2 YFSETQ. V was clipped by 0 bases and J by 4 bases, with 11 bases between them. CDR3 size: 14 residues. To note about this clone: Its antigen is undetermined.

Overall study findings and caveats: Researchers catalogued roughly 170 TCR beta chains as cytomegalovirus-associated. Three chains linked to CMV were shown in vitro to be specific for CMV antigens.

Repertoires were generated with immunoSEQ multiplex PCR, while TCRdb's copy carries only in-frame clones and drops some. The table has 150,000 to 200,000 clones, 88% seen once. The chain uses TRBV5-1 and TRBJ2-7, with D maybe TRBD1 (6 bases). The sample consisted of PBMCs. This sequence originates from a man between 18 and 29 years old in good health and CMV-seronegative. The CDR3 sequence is CASSLVYREYEQYF. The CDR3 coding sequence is TGCGCCAGCAGCTTGGTGTACAGGGAGTACGAGCAGTACTTC.